The source of this TCR beta chain is a study of T cell responses to AZD1222 COVID-19 vaccine. J lost 3 bases, V lost 5 bases, and 6 bases had no gene match. Germline V gene lookup returns CDR1 MDHEN and CDR2 SYDVKM. CDR3 size: 14 residues. The table came from immunoSEQ multiplex PCR; TCRdb's copy has only in-frame clones and leaves some out. Here the sample spans tens of thousands of clones, more than 85% being singletons. The V gene is TRBV28, the J gene TRBJ1-1; the match to TRBD1 covers 7 bases. The sequences come from peripheral blood, collected 28 days after the second AZD1222 dose. This sequence originates from an adult who received the AZD1222 COVID-19 vaccine. DNA of the CDR3: TGTGCCAGCAGTATTCTAGGACAGGACACTGAAGCTTTCTTT. Translating it yields CASSILGQDTEAFF.